These 9 T cell receptor beta chains came from one sample sequenced in a study of OX40 agonist ivuxolimab in advanced cancers. Produced via immunoSEQ multiplex PCR; TCRdb's table is partial and in-frame only. The data contain more than 80,000 clones, 87% of them seen just once; the ten biggest clones take up 1.1% to 1.5%. This specimen was CD4+ or CD8+ T cells sorted from blood, taken in a trial of the OX40 agonist ivuxolimab. The receptors originated from an adult with an advanced solid tumor such as melanoma, head and neck, liver or kidney cancer.

This clone was found a few times. This chain uses TRBV4-3 with TRBJ2-7; the D gene is possibly TRBD2 (6 bases). The CDR3 contains 18 residues. Germline V lookup: CDR1 LGHNA, CDR2 YSLEER. The V and J ends lost 1 base and 4 bases respectively, with 23 bases between them. The chain's CDR3 is CASSQVAGIGGTAYEQYF. CDR3 nucleotide sequence: TGCGCCAGCAGCCAAGTGGCCGGGATCGGCGGGACCGCTTACGAGCAGTACTTC.

The gene calls are TRBV18 and TRBJ2-4, with D unresolved. Trimming removed 6 bases at V and 6 bases at J, with 18 bases between. Germline values: CDR1 KGHSH, CDR2 LQKENI. CDR3 length: 15 residues. The CDR3 is CASSPIKSPGNIQYF. CDR3 coding DNA: TGTGCCAGCTCCCCAATAAAATCACCGGGAAACATTCAGTACTTC.

This clone is a singleton in its sample. The genes are TRBV2 and TRBJ2-5; TRBD2 might be the D (5 bases). This CDR3 has 20 amino acids. Trimming left V 2 bases short and J 5 bases short, with 30 bases between. CDR1 is SNHLY, CDR2 FYNNEI, per germline. This CDR3 is CASSELSPRSPGKIGETQYF. The CDR3 nucleotides read TGTGCCAGCAGTGAACTGAGCCCCAGATCCCCGGGAAAAATCGGGGAGACCCAGTACTTC.

The chain carries TRBV6-5 and TRBJ2-7; D is uncertain. Germline V gene sequence: CDR1 MNHEY, CDR2 SVGAGI. With 5 bases removed from V and 0 bases from J, the gap between germline ends came to 8 bases. The CDR3 runs 13 residues. DNA of the CDR3: TGTGCCAGCAGTGTGGGTCGCTCCTACGAGCAGTACTTC. Translating gives CASSVGRSYEQYF.

The chain couples TRBV10-3 to TRBJ2-7, with 7 bases fitting TRBD1. Trimming took 8 bases from V and 3 from J; bases not matched to a gene: 10. Per the germline V gene, CDR1 is ENHRY and CDR2 is SYGVKD. This CDR3 spans 14 amino acids. CDR3 in DNA: TGTGCCATCGCGTCGCCGGGACAGCACTACGAGCAGTACTTC. As protein: CAIASPGQHYEQYF.

The chain carries TRBV6-1 and TRBJ2-7; D gene ambiguous. There are 15 residues in the CDR3. Trimming took off 9 bases at V and 3 bases at J, with 21 bases between the two ends. CDR1 and CDR2 from the germline V gene are MNHNS and SASEGT. The CDR3 spells CASNDVGLVDYEQYF. The CDR3 DNA reads as TGTGCCAGTAACGATGTTGGCCTGGTGGACTACGAGCAGTACTTC.

This clone was counted between two and nine times. The chain has TRBV18 and TRBJ2-7; a possible D gene is TRBD1 (5 bases). Germline loops: CDR1 KGHSH, CDR2 LQKENI. Trimming shortened V by 0 bases and J by 4 bases, and 13 bases separated the two germline ends. The CDR3 is 15 residues long. This chain's CDR3 is CASSPPHDSGYEQYF. The CDR3 bases are TGTGCCAGCTCACCACCGCACGACAGTGGTTACGAGCAGTACTTC.

This chain joins TRBV28 and TRBJ2-3; 8 positions agree with TRBD2. The CDR3 length is 14 residues. J was trimmed by 7 bases and V by 5 bases; bases with no gene match: 8. Germline assignment: CDR1 MDHEN and CDR2 SYDVKM. The CDR3 spells CASSTPGLGYTQYF. DNA of the CDR3: TGTGCCAGCAGTACTCCGGGACTAGGATATACGCAGTATTTT.

The chain joins TRBV5-5 to TRBJ1-1; the D gene is possibly TRBD1 (6 bases). The CDR3 runs to 13 residues. Germline CDR1 SGHKS, CDR2 YYEKEE (reference sequence). The germline V and J ends were trimmed by 4 bases and 6 bases, with 13 bases remaining between them. CDR3 nucleotides: TGTGCCAGCAGCCCCCAAAGGGGGGCTGAAGCTTTCTTT. As protein: CASSPQRGAEAFF.